These 5 T cell receptor beta chains were sequenced from one sample in a study of blood T cell repertoires in COVID-19. The table came from immunoSEQ multiplex PCR; TCRdb's copy has only in-frame clones and leaves some out. The profile shows approximately 61,000 clones, around 88% of them singletons. The sequencing sample was made of peripheral blood. The receptors here all came from a woman of 80 years or more with active COVID-19.

The CDR3 is CASSLEPRLAGGPGELFF. The CDR3 bases are TGTGCCAGCAGCTTGGAGCCACGGCTAGCGGGGGGGCCCGGGGAGCTGTTTTTT. The chain uses TRBV5-4 and TRBJ2-2; 12 bases align to TRBD2. The J segment lost 6 bases and the V segment lost 0 bases, leaving 9 bases of the junction unmatched. The CDR3 consists of 18 residues. Per the germline V gene, CDR1 is SGHNT and CDR2 is YYREEE (reference sequence).

V usage is TRBV19 and J usage is TRBJ2-7; 12 bases match TRBD2. Germline V gene lookup returns CDR1 LNHDA and CDR2 SQIVND (reference sequence). Unmatched junction bases numbered 5, after V lost 5 bases and J lost 6 bases. The CDR3 covers 14 residues. The chain's CDR3 is CASSLAGGLGEQYF. CDR3 coding DNA: TGTGCCAGTAGTCTAGCGGGGGGGCTAGGCGAGCAGTACTTC.

A single count supports this clone. The CDR3 DNA reads as TGTGCCAGCAGCTTACAGCGGGGGTTGACAGATACGCAGTATTTT. Protein sequence: CASSLQRGLTDTQYF. The gene calls are TRBV5-4 and TRBJ2-3; 8 positions match TRBD2. Germline assignment: CDR1 SGHNT and CDR2 YYREEE (reference sequence). The CDR3 runs 15 residues. The V segment lost 2 bases and the J segment 3 bases; nucleotides outside the gene matches: 5.

This clone was seen a handful of times. V usage is TRBV4-3 and J usage is TRBJ2-7; the match to TRBD2 covers 9 bases. CDR1 is LGHNA, CDR2 YSLEER, per germline. V was clipped by 1 base and J by 2 bases; unmatched bases: 3. CDR3 length: 15 residues. CDR3 in DNA: TGCGCCAGCAGCCAAGTAGCGGGGGAAACCTACGAGCAGTACTTC. Encoded protein: CASSQVAGETYEQYF.

This chain uses TRBV27 with TRBJ2-2; tentatively, D is TRBD1 (6 bases). The CDR3 loop spans 15 amino acids. Between the trimmed V and J ends, which lost 1 base and 2 bases, there was a span of 8 bases. In germline, CDR1 is MNHEY, CDR2 SMNVEV (reference sequence). The DNA of the CDR3 is TGTGCCAGCAGTTTATACAGGGTCAACACCGGGGAGCTGTTTTTT. Amino acid sequence: CASSLYRVNTGELFF.